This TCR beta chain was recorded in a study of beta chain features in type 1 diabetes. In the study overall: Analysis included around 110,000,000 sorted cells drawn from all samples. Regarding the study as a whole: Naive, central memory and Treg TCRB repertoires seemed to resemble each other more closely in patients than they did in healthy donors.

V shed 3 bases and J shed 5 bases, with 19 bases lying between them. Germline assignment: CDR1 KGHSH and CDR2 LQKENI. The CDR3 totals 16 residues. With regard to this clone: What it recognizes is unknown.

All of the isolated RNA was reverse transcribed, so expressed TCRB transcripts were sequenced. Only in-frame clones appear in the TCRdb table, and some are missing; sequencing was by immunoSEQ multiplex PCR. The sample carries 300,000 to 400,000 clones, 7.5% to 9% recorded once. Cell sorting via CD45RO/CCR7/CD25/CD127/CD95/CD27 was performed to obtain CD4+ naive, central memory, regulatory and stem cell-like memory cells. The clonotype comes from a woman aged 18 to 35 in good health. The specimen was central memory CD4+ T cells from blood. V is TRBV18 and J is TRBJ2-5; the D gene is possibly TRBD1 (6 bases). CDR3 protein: CASSPRTGIISETQYF. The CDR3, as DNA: TGTGCCAGCTCACCTCGAACAGGGATTATATCGGAGACCCAGTACTTC. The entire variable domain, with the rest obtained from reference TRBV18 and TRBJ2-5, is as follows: NAGVMQNPRHLVRRRGQEARLRCSPMKGHSHVYWYRQLPEEGLKFMVYLQKENIIDESGMPKERFSAEFPKEGPSILRIQQVVRGDSAAYFCASSPRTGIISETQYFGPGTRLLVL.